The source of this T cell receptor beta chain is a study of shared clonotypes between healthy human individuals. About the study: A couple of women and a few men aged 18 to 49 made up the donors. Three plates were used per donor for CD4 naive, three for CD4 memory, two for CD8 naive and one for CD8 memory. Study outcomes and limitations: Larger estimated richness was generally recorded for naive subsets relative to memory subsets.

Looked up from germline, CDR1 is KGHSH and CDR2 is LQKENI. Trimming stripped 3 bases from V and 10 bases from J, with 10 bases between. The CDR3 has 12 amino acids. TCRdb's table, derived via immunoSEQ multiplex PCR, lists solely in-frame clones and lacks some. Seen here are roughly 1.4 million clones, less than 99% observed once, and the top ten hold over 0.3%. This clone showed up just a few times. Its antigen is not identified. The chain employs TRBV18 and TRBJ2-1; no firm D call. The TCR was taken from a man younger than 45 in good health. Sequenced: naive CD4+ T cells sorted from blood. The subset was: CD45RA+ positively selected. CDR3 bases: TGTGCCAGCTCACCTACCTTACTAGAGCAGTTCTTC. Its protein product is CASSPTLLEQFF.